Below, 26 T cell receptor beta chains from the same sample are listed, as sequenced in a study of blood T cell repertoires in COVID-19. Measured with immunoSEQ multiplex PCR; TCRdb has only the in-frame clones, and not every one. Among 140,000 to 150,000 clones, 80% to 90% were seen once, and the ten largest hold roughly 3.4%. Sequenced: PBMCs or T cells enriched from blood (not recorded which). The source is a woman aged 50 to 60 with acute COVID-19.

A remark on this clone: Other DNA sequences of this sample code for an identical CDR3. This chain joins TRBV13 and TRBJ2-7; D uncertain. This CDR3 region has 15 residues. V shed 2 bases and J shed 2 bases, with 13 bases lying between them. Germline CDR1 and CDR2: PRHDT and FYEKMQ (reference sequence). The CDR3, as DNA: TGTGCCAGCAGCTTACAAATGAGATATCCCTACGAGCAGTACTTC. This encodes CASSLQMRYPYEQYF.

The chain is built from TRBV29-1 and TRBJ2-7, with D perhaps TRBD1 (6 bases). This CDR3 has 13 residues. With 3 bases removed from V and 2 bases from J, the gap between germline ends came to 11 bases. Per germline, CDR1 SQVTM and CDR2 ANQGSEA. CDR3 sequence: CSVDTGSAYEQYF. The CDR3 DNA is TGCAGCGTTGATACAGGGTCTGCCTACGAGCAGTACTTC.

The CDR3 is CASGLKAPYEYF. CDR3 nucleotide sequence: TGTGCTAGTGGTTTAAAAGCGCCTTATGAGTACTTC. The chain is built from TRBV12-5 and TRBJ2-4; no firm D call. CDR1 and CDR2 from the germline V gene are LGHNT and FRNRAP. The CDR3 is made up of 12 amino acids. With 3 bases removed from V and 14 bases from J, the gap between germline ends came to 14 bases. Full variable domain (outside the CDR3, taken from reference TRBV12-5 and TRBJ2-4): DARVTQTPRHKVTEMGQEVTMRCQPILGHNTVFWYRQTMMQGLELLAYFRNRAPLDDSGMPKDRFSAEMPDATLATLKIQPSEPRDSAVYFCASGLKAPYEYFGAGTRLSVL.

The chain links TRBV10-1 to TRBJ1-2, with D unresolved. The CDR3 consists of 13 residues. Trimming removed 6 bases at V and 8 bases at J, with 16 bases between. Germline assignment: CDR1 WNHNN and CDR2 SYGVQD (reference sequence). This CDR3 is CASSPGLLQGYTF. In DNA, the CDR3 is TGCGCCAGCAGCCCTGGTCTTCTTCAGGGCTACACCTTC.

The CDR3 sequence is CATSGQGGGEQFF. In DNA form, the CDR3 reads TGTGCCACTTCGGGACAGGGGGGAGGTGAGCAGTTCTTC. The genes are TRBV4-2 and TRBJ2-1; 11 bases align to TRBD1. Germline CDR1 LGHNA, CDR2 YNFKEQ. Trimming took 10 bases from V and 9 from J; bases not matched to a gene: 8. The CDR3 is made up of 13 amino acids.

The table lists this clone with a few counts. The chain links TRBV12-3 or TRBV12-4 to TRBJ1-2, with 9 positions matching TRBD1. The length of the CDR3 is 13 residues. V gave up 8 bases and J gave up 4 bases; unmatched junction bases: 5. The CDR3 nucleotides are TGTGCCAGCGGGGACAGGGACGCCTATGGCTACACCTTC. This sequence encodes CASGDRDAYGYTF.

This chain connects TRBV29-1 to TRBJ2-7; 7 positions match TRBD1. The CDR3 covers 13 residues. The ends lost 6 bases at V and 0 bases at J; junction bases unmatched: 5. Germline CDR1 SQVTM, CDR2 ANQGSEA. CDR3 DNA sequence: TGCAGCGTCAAAAGGACAGGCTCCTACGAGCAGTACTTC. It codes for CSVKRTGSYEQYF.

The rearrangement links TRBV7-2 to TRBJ2-7, with 7 bases identical to TRBD2. In germline, CDR1 is SGHTA, CDR2 FQGNSA. After removal of 0 bases from V and 0 bases from J, the junction contained 8 bases not matched to a gene. The CDR3 length is 17 residues. The CDR3: CASSLARDWGGSYEQYF. In nucleotides, the CDR3 is TGTGCCAGCAGCTTAGCGAGGGACTGGGGGGGCTCCTACGAGCAGTACTTC. Filled out from reference TRBV7-2 and TRBJ2-7, the complete variable domain reads GAGVSQSPSNKVTEKGKDVELRCDPISGHTALYWYRQSLGQGLEFLIYFQGNSAPDKSGLPSDRFSAERTGGSVSTLTIQRTQQEDSAVYLCASSLARDWGGSYEQYFGPGTRLTVT.

The chain couples TRBV19 to TRBJ2-1, with 12 bases matching TRBD2. The CDR3 is made up of 17 amino acids. V trimming: 3 bases; J trimming: 3 bases; junction bases outside the gene matches: 6. Germline V CDR1 and CDR2: LNHDA, SQIVND (reference sequence). For the CDR3, the DNA is TGTGCCAGTAGTATGGCTAGCGGGAGGGATTTCTACAATGAGCAGTTCTTC. Its translation: CASSMASGRDFYNEQFF.

This CDR3 reads CASSSLLLQETQYF. As DNA, the CDR3 is TGCGCCAGCAGCTCCCTCCTTCTCCAAGAGACCCAGTACTTC. The chain has TRBV5-1 and TRBJ2-5, with D hard to call. Germline CDR1 SGHRS, CDR2 YFSETQ. The CDR3 sequence is 14 residues long. Trimming pared 3 bases from V and 1 base from J, leaving 10 bases between.

This clone occurred once. The CDR3 DNA reads as TGTGCCAGCAGTCCCCCGGGGGGAAGGCAGCCCCAGCATTTT. This codes for CASSPPGGRQPQHF. The V call is TRBV27, the J call TRBJ1-5, with a weak D call TRBD1 (5 bases). From germline, CDR1 is MNHEY and CDR2 SMNVEV (reference sequence). The CDR3 spans 14 residues. V lost 5 bases, J lost 7 bases, and 15 bases lay in between.

V and J are TRBV3-1 (or the pseudogene TRBV3-2) and TRBJ1-2; no clear D. Germline values: CDR1 LGHDT, CDR2 YNNKEL (reference sequence). Trimming took off 3 bases at V and 7 bases at J, with 12 bases between the two ends. This CDR3 spans 13 amino acids. The CDR3 coding sequence is TGTGCCAGCAGCCATGGTCCGCGGGTTGGCTACACCTTC. Translating it yields CASSHGPRVGYTF.

The chain recombines TRBV5-1 with TRBJ2-3; 7 bases are shared with TRBD1. J lost 4 bases, V lost 4 bases, and 12 bases had no gene match. In germline, CDR1 is SGHRS, CDR2 YFSETQ. The CDR3 sequence is 16 residues long. The CDR3 coding sequence is TGCGCCAGCAGCATTTGGACAGGTTCTTTCGCAGATACGCAGTATTTT. This codes for CASSIWTGSFADTQYF.

V is TRBV4-1 and J is TRBJ2-1, with 8 bases aligning to TRBD2. With 3 bases clipped from V and 9 bases from J, the junction kept 7 bases outside the gene matches. The CDR3 loop spans 14 amino acids. CDR1 is MGHRA and CDR2 is YSYEKL in the germline V gene. The CDR3 spells CASSQNSGTSEQFF. Written as DNA, the CDR3 is TGCGCCAGCAGCCAGAATAGCGGGACTTCTGAGCAGTTCTTC.

The chain is built from TRBV24-1 and TRBJ1-2; D is undetermined. V dropped 9 bases and J dropped 10 bases, with 20 bases sitting between them. CDR1 KGHDR and CDR2 SFDVKD come from the germline V gene. The CDR3 is made up of 13 amino acids. The CDR3, as DNA: TGTGCCACCCCTCAAACGAAGCCATGCAACTACACCTTC. Encoded protein: CATPQTKPCNYTF.

The chain is built from TRBV5-5 and TRBJ2-3; the D gene is possibly TRBD1 (5 bases). Germline V gene sequence: CDR1 SGHKS, CDR2 YYEKEE (reference sequence). V was shortened by 4 bases and J by 2 bases, with 11 bases between the two germline ends. The CDR3 totals 14 residues. The chain's CDR3 is CASSIRQTTDTQYF. CDR3 coding DNA: TGTGCCAGCAGCATCCGACAGACCACAGATACGCAGTATTTT.

This rearrangement joins TRBV7-8 to TRBJ1-6, with D possibly matching TRBD1 (6 bases). Germline loops: CDR1 SGHVS, CDR2 FQNEAQ. Trimming stripped 1 base from V and 9 bases from J, with 13 bases between. The CDR3 is 15 residues long. In DNA form, the CDR3 reads TGTGCCAGCAGCTTAGAAGGGGGAAGCGGTTCACCCCTCCACTTT. Amino acid sequence: CASSLEGGSGSPLHF.

The chain employs TRBV13 and TRBJ2-1, with 14 bases lining up with TRBD2. With 3 bases clipped from V and 7 bases from J, the junction kept 5 bases outside the gene matches. The CDR3 has 16 amino acids. The V gene's germline CDR1 is PRHDT and CDR2 FYEKMQ (reference sequence). This chain's CDR3 is CASSFGLAGGNNEQFF. For the CDR3, the DNA is TGTGCCAGCAGCTTTGGACTAGCGGGAGGTAATAATGAGCAGTTCTTC.

The CDR3 reads CASSSTRGLPIYEQYF. The CDR3 DNA follows: TGTGCCAGTAGTTCCACGCGGGGACTACCTATCTACGAGCAGTACTTC. This chain connects TRBV19 to TRBJ2-7, with TRBD2 identical over 7 bases. Germline V lookup: CDR1 LNHDA, CDR2 SQIVND (reference sequence). CDR3 length: 16 amino acids. Trimming removed 5 bases from V and 3 bases from J; junction bases left unmatched: 13. The full variable domain, in which reference TRBV19 and TRBJ2-7 provide the parts outside the CDR3, is DGGITQSPKYLFRKEGQNVTLSCEQNLNHDAMYWYRQDPGQGLRLIYYSQIVNDFQKGDIAEGYSVSREKKESFPLTVTSAQKNPTAFYLCASSSTRGLPIYEQYFGPGTRLTVT.

This clone was seen a few times. The rearrangement joins TRBV25-1 to TRBJ2-3, with 11 bases identical to TRBD1. V was clipped by 3 bases and J by 1 base; unmatched bases: 9. The CDR3 spans 18 residues. Germline CDR1 is MGHDK and CDR2 is SYGVNS. The CDR3 DNA follows: TGTGCCAGCAGTGATAGGGGACAGGGGGTAGCAGGCACAGATACGCAGTATTTT. The encoded protein is CASSDRGQGVAGTDTQYF. The variable domain in full, with the rest retrieved from reference TRBV25-1 and TRBJ2-3, is EADIYQTPRYLVIGTGKKITLECSQTMGHDKMYWYQQDPGMELHLIHYSYGVNSTEKGDLSSESTVSRIRTEHFPLTLESARPSHTSQYLCASSDRGQGVAGTDTQYFGPGTRLTVL.

J is TRBJ1-2 and V is TRBV19; 9 bases agree with TRBD1. The germline gives CDR1 LNHDA, CDR2 SQIVND (reference sequence). Trimming took 5 bases from V and 4 from J; bases not matched to a gene: 11. The CDR3 is 16 amino acids. The CDR3 loop reads CASSAKGQGGTYGYTF. In nucleotides, the CDR3 is TGTGCCAGTAGTGCCAAGGGACAGGGTGGAACCTATGGCTACACCTTC.

The rearrangement links TRBV21-1 to TRBJ2-2; the D call of TRBD1 is as the table states it, not checked on the DNA. TRBV21-1 is a documented pseudogene. The CDR3 consists of 15 residues. In DNA, the CDR3 is TGTGCCAGCAGCAAAGTAGGGGGTGACACCGGGGAGCTGTTTTTT. Its protein is CASSKVGGDTGELFF.

The chain carries TRBV7-3 and TRBJ2-5, with D perhaps TRBD1 (6 bases). The CDR3 length is 13 residues. The V end was cut by 5 bases, the J end by 4 bases, with 11 bases between. Germline V gene lookup returns CDR1 SGHTA and CDR2 FQGTGA. CDR3 amino acids: CASSRDIRETQYF. In DNA form, the CDR3 reads TGTGCCAGCAGCCGGGACATTAGAGAGACCCAGTACTTC.

The chain links TRBV5-5 to TRBJ2-7, with a tentative D call TRBD2 (6 bases). Trimming removed 0 bases at V and 6 bases at J, with 19 bases between. The V gene's germline CDR1 is SGHKS and CDR2 YYEKEE (reference sequence). The CDR3 has 16 residues. DNA for the CDR3: TGTGCCAGCAGCTTGGTTAGTTTGACTAGTCCATCCGAGCAGTACTTC. Protein product: CASSLVSLTSPSEQYF.

The gene calls are TRBV2 and TRBJ1-4, with D possibly TRBD1 on 6 matching bases. V shed 5 bases and J shed 6 bases, with 13 bases lying between them. Per the germline V gene, CDR1 is SNHLY and CDR2 is FYNNEI. This CDR3 comprises 14 residues. Here the CDR3 DNA reads TGTGCCAGCAGTACCCGCCAGGGGTATGAAAAACTGTTTTTT. The encoded protein is CASSTRQGYEKLFF.

This chain joins TRBV7-9 and TRBJ2-3; 13 bases are a match to TRBD2. J was trimmed by 4 bases and V by 0 bases; bases with no gene match: 4. Germline values: CDR1 SEHNR, CDR2 FQNEAQ (reference sequence). The CDR3 contains 17 residues. The CDR3: CASSLAPGLAGSDTQYF. The DNA of the CDR3 is TGTGCCAGCAGCTTAGCGCCGGGACTAGCGGGATCAGATACGCAGTATTTT.